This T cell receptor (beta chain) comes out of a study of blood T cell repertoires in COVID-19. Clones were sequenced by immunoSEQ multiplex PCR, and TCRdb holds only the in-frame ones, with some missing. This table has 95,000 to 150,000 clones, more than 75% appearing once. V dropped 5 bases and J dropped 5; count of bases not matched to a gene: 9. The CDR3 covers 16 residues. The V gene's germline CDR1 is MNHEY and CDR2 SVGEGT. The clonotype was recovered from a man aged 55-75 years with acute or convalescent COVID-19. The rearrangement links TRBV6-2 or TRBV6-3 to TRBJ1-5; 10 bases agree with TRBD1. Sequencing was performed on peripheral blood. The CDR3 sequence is CASSLLRTGGDQPQHF. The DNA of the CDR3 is TGTGCCAGCAGTCTTTTAAGGACAGGGGGAGATCAGCCCCAGCATTTT.